Listed below are T cell receptor beta chains from one sample, sequenced in a study of cytomegalovirus exposure and HLA in healthy donors. Measured with immunoSEQ multiplex PCR; TCRdb has only the in-frame clones, and not every one. The sample records 150,000 to 200,000 clones, around 80% being singletons. The sequenced sample was PBMCs. These receptors originate from a human donor in good health. The CDR3 runs from the conserved cysteine through the conserved F or W. Each record gives: CDR3 protein, CDR3 DNA, J gene, clone size, D gene, V gene. D genes are given only for firm matches. Not all rows give a size; the values are once, few, many and, for expanded clones, a class.

CDR3 protein: CASDPGGRTPPEKLFF
CDR3 DNA: TGTGCCAGCGACCCAGGGGGACGTACCCCACCTGAAAAACTGTTTTTT
J gene: TRBJ1-4
clone size: -
D gene: TRBD1
V gene: TRBV7-9

CDR3 protein: CASSLSAGFYGYTF
CDR3 DNA: TGTGCCAGCAGTTTATCGGCAGGGTTTTATGGCTACACCTTC
J gene: TRBJ1-2
clone size: -
D gene: -
V gene: TRBV27

CDR3 protein: CASSVGQGREKLFF
CDR3 DNA: TGTGCCAGCAGCGTAGGACAGGGTCGGGAAAAACTGTTTTTT
J gene: TRBJ1-4
clone size: -
D gene: TRBD1
V gene: TRBV9

CDR3 protein: CAISENGGASQFF
CDR3 DNA: TGTGCCATCAGTGAGAACGGGGGGGCCTCGCAGTTCTTC
J gene: TRBJ2-1
clone size: once
D gene: TRBD2
V gene: TRBV10-3

CDR3 protein: CASSLRTGLQPQHF
CDR3 DNA: TGTGCCAGCAGCTTGCGGACAGGGTTGCAGCCCCAGCATTTT
J gene: TRBJ1-5
clone size: once
D gene: TRBD1
V gene: TRBV5-8

CDR3 protein: CTSSSSREPGQSTGELFF
CDR3 DNA: TGCACCAGCAGCTCATCGCGTGAACCGGGACAGAGCACCGGGGAGCTGTTTTTT
J gene: TRBJ2-2
clone size: -
D gene: -
V gene: TRBV1

CDR3 protein: CASSPCRPEGSPLHF
CDR3 DNA: TGTGCCAGCAGCCCCTGCAGGCCCGAAGGTTCACCCCTCCACTTT
J gene: TRBJ1-6
clone size: -
D gene: -
V gene: TRBV21-1

CDR3 protein: CASSYSLDQGQYF
CDR3 DNA: TGTGCCAGCAGTTACTCCTTGGACCAGGGGCAGTACTTC
J gene: TRBJ2-5
clone size: -
D gene: -
V gene: TRBV6-5

CDR3 protein: CASSRGEAFF
CDR3 DNA: TGTGCCAGCAGCCGGGGAGAGGCTTTCTTT
J gene: TRBJ1-1
clone size: -
D gene: -
V gene: TRBV7-8

CDR3 protein: CASNLRQGNTEAFF
CDR3 DNA: TGTGCCAGCAACCTTCGGCAGGGGAACACTGAAGCTTTCTTT
J gene: TRBJ1-1
clone size: -
D gene: -
V gene: TRBV6-6

CDR3 protein: CASSPQTGGTGELFF
CDR3 DNA: TGTGCCAGCAGTCCGCAGACAGGGGGCACCGGGGAGCTGTTTTTT
J gene: TRBJ2-2
clone size: -
D gene: TRBD1
V gene: TRBV27

CDR3 protein: CASSLEGTGGYEQYF
CDR3 DNA: TGTGCCAGCAGCTTAGAAGGGACAGGGGGCTACGAGCAGTACTTC
J gene: TRBJ2-7
clone size: few
D gene: TRBD1
V gene: TRBV7-6

CDR3 protein: CASSDDRRSSYEQYF
CDR3 DNA: TGTGCCAGCAGTGATGACAGGAGGAGCTCCTACGAGCAGTACTTC
J gene: TRBJ2-7
clone size: -
D gene: -
V gene: TRBV28

CDR3 protein: CASSQDRGYTF
CDR3 DNA: TGTGCCAGCAGCCAAGATCGTGGCTACACCTTC
J gene: TRBJ1-2
clone size: -
D gene: -
V gene: TRBV4-2

CDR3 protein: CASSQGDRNNEQFF
CDR3 DNA: TGCGCCAGCAGCCAAGGGGACAGGAACAATGAGCAGTTCTTC
J gene: TRBJ2-1
clone size: -
D gene: TRBD1
V gene: TRBV4-3

CDR3 protein: CASSPRGGTEAFF
CDR3 DNA: TGCGCCAGCAGCCCCCGGGGGGGGACTGAAGCTTTCTTT
J gene: TRBJ1-1
clone size: -
D gene: -
V gene: TRBV4-3

CDR3 protein: CASSLRGGVDTEAFF
CDR3 DNA: TGTGCCAGCAGCTTACGCGGAGGGGTAGATACTGAAGCTTTCTTT
J gene: TRBJ1-1
clone size: few
D gene: -
V gene: TRBV7-9

CDR3 protein: CASRASTDTQYF
CDR3 DNA: TGTGCCAGCAGAGCTAGCACAGATACGCAGTATTTT
J gene: TRBJ2-3
clone size: -
D gene: -
V gene: TRBV6-5

CDR3 protein: CASSRDRAITHEQYF
CDR3 DNA: TGCGCCAGCAGCCGTGACAGGGCCATAACCCACGAGCAGTACTTC
J gene: TRBJ2-7
clone size: few
D gene: TRBD1
V gene: TRBV4-1

CDR3 protein: CASSRVGGSKDTQYF
CDR3 DNA: TGCGCCAGCAGCCGAGTGGGGGGGAGCAAAGATACGCAGTATTTT
J gene: TRBJ2-3
clone size: once
D gene: TRBD2
V gene: TRBV4-1

CDR3 protein: CASSRDNRGYTF
CDR3 DNA: TGTGCCAGCAGTCGGGACAATCGTGGCTACACCTTC
J gene: TRBJ1-2
clone size: few
D gene: -
V gene: TRBV5-4

CDR3 protein: CASSPGGGREGKNIQYF
CDR3 DNA: TGCGCCAGCAGCCCTGGGGGGGGAAGGGAGGGCAAAAACATTCAGTACTTC
J gene: TRBJ2-4
clone size: -
D gene: TRBD2
V gene: TRBV4-3

CDR3 protein: CASSIGVAGAMVVDEQFF
CDR3 DNA: TGTGCCAGTAGTATAGGGGTAGCGGGGGCCATGGTCGTCGATGAGCAGTTCTTC
J gene: TRBJ2-1
clone size: -
D gene: TRBD2
V gene: TRBV19

CDR3 protein: CASSPRQGYPYEQYF
CDR3 DNA: TGTGCCAGCAGTCCCAGACAGGGATACCCCTACGAGCAGTACTTC
J gene: TRBJ2-7
clone size: -
D gene: TRBD1
V gene: TRBV6-5

CDR3 protein: CASSESVTDTQYF
CDR3 DNA: TGTGCCAGCAGTGAATCTGTCACAGATACGCAGTATTTT
J gene: TRBJ2-3
clone size: -
D gene: -
V gene: TRBV2

CDR3 protein: CASSYLQGGTYEQYF
CDR3 DNA: TGTGCCAGCAGTTACCTACAGGGGGGAACCTACGAGCAGTACTTC
J gene: TRBJ2-7
clone size: -
D gene: TRBD1
V gene: TRBV6-5

CDR3 protein: CASSSRTPEQFF
CDR3 DNA: TGTGCCAGCAGCTCTAGGACACCTGAGCAGTTCTTC
J gene: TRBJ2-1
clone size: -
D gene: -
V gene: TRBV7-9

CDR3 protein: CASLGQGAISTEAFF
CDR3 DNA: TGTGCCAGCCTAGGACAGGGGGCTATTAGTACTGAAGCTTTCTTT
J gene: TRBJ1-1
clone size: once
D gene: TRBD1
V gene: TRBV7-2

CDR3 protein: CASSALGRSLFF
CDR3 DNA: TGTGCCAGTAGTGCTTTGGGGAGGTCATTGTTTTTT
J gene: TRBJ1-4
clone size: -
D gene: -
V gene: TRBV19

CDR3 protein: CASSVVGSSYNEQFF
CDR3 DNA: TGTGCCAGCAGCGTAGTCGGGAGCTCCTACAATGAGCAGTTCTTC
J gene: TRBJ2-1
clone size: once
D gene: -
V gene: TRBV9

CDR3 protein: CASSEVRLAVYNEQFF
CDR3 DNA: TGTGCCAGCAGTGAAGTACGACTAGCGGTTTACAATGAGCAGTTCTTC
J gene: TRBJ2-1
clone size: -
D gene: TRBD2
V gene: TRBV2

CDR3 protein: CASSLSEGTEAFF
CDR3 DNA: TGTGCCAGCAGTTTATCCGAGGGTACTGAAGCTTTCTTT
J gene: TRBJ1-1
clone size: -
D gene: -
V gene: TRBV27

CDR3 protein: CASSLSVETGAYTF
CDR3 DNA: TGTGCCAGCAGCTTAAGTGTAGAGACAGGGGCCTACACCTTC
J gene: TRBJ1-2
clone size: -
D gene: TRBD1
V gene: TRBV7-9